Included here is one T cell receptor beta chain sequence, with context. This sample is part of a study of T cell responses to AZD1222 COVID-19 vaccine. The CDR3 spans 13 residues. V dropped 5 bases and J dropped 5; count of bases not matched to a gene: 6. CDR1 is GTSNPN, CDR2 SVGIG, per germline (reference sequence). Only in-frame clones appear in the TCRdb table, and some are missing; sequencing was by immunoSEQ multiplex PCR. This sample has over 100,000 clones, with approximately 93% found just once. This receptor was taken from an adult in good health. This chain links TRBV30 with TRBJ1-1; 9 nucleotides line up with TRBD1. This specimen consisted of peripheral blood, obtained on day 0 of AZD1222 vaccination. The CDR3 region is CAWGTGQGTEAFF. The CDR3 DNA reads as TGTGCCTGGGGAACGGGACAGGGAACTGAAGCTTTCTTT.